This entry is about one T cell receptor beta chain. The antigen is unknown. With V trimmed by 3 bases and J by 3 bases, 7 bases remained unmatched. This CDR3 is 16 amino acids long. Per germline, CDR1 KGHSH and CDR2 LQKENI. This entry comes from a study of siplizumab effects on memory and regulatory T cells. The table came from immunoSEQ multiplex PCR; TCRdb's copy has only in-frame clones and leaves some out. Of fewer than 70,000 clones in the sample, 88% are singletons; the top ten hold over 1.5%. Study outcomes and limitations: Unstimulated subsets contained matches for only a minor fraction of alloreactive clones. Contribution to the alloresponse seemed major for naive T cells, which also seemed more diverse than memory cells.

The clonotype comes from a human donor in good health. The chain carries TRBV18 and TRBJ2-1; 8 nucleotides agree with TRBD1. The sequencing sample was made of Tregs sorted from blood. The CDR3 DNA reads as TGTGCCAGCTCACCTCGTCTGACAGGGGACTACAATGAGCAGTTCTTC. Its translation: CASSPRLTGDYNEQFF. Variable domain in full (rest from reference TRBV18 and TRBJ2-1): NAGVMQNPRHLVRRRGQEARLRCSPMKGHSHVYWYRQLPEEGLKFMVYLQKENIIDESGMPKERFSAEFPKEGPSILRIQQVVRGDSAAYFCASSPRLTGDYNEQFFGPGTRLTVL.